The text below deals with one T cell receptor (beta chain). The data were taken from a study of circulating and synovial CD4+ cells in juvenile arthritis. CDR1 is SEHNR and CDR2 is FQNEAQ in the germline V gene (reference sequence). The V and J ends lost 5 bases and 1 base respectively, with 7 bases between them. This CDR3 has 13 amino acids. Assay: immunoSEQ multiplex PCR; the TCRdb copy retains only in-frame clones and omits some. This sample carries about 36,000 clones, roughly 94% of them seen once, and the ten largest clones take 0.7%. The receptor's source is a human donor with juvenile idiopathic arthritis. The gene calls are TRBV7-9 and TRBJ2-3; D gene unclear. Specimen: CD4+ T cells from blood. The CDR3 DNA follows: TGTGCCAGCAGCCGAGAGGGCACAGATACGCAGTATTTT. Translated, it gives CASSREGTDTQYF.